This passage covers 15 T cell receptor beta chains from one sample sequenced in a study of T cells in women clearing cervical HPV infection. Produced via immunoSEQ multiplex PCR; TCRdb's table is partial and in-frame only. The sample table includes 14,000 or so clones. Sequenced sample: blood buffy coat. The receptors derive from a woman aged 18 to 69 with a cervical HPV16 infection that either progressed to CIN3+ or cleared (not recorded which).

The DNA read from the CDR3 is TGTGCCAGCACCGACAGGGGAGCCGGCGAG. This encodes CASTDRGAGE. The whole CDR3 sequence reads CASTDRGAGEQYF. This chain joins TRBV6-2 or TRBV6-3 and TRBJ2-7; 8 positions agree with TRBD1. The CDR3 goes on 3 residues after the read ends, and that part is filled in from the germline J gene. This CDR3 region has 13 residues. Germline CDR1 and CDR2: MNHEY and SVGEGT. V was clipped by 7 bases and J by 6 bases; unmatched bases: 8.

The CDR3 protein is CASNGGGQETQYF. The covered CDR3 bases are TGTGCCAGTAATGGGGGGGGCCAAGAGACC. The chain recombines TRBV19 with TRBJ2-5; 7 nucleotides align to TRBD2. The sequenced fragment ends 3 residues before the CDR3 boundary, so the rest is inferred from the germline J gene. The germline gives CDR1 LNHDA, CDR2 SQIVND (reference sequence). This CDR3 contains 13 residues. V lost 7 bases and J lost 1; bases outside the gene matches: 3.

In the case of this clone: The CDR3 end falls 3 residues outside the read, so it is completed with the germline J gene. The chain couples TRBV7-9 to TRBJ2-5, with TRBD2 matching over 10 bases. Germline values: CDR1 SEHNR, CDR2 FQNEAQ (reference sequence). This CDR3 is 15 amino acids long. The CDR3: CASSLYGTSDETQYF. The sequenced CDR3 bases are TGTGCCAGCAGCTTATATGGGACTAGCGATGAAACC.

Regarding this clone: The missing CDR3 end, 3 residues past where the read stops, is filled in from the germline J gene. This chain links TRBV7-4 with TRBJ2-7, with D unresolved. This CDR3 is built from 14 residues. Germline V gene lookup returns CDR1 SGHVT and CDR2 SQSDAQ. Trimming took 8 bases from V and 3 from J, leaving 17 bases between them. The sequenced part of the CDR3 DNA is TGTGCCAGCGGCAGGAGCCGACGGTTCTACGAG. Its translation is CASGRSRRFYE. The full CDR3 is CASGRSRRFYEQYF.

As regards this clone: The CDR3 end is not reached by the read, which stops 3 residues before it; the germline J gene fills it in. V and J are TRBV10-3 and TRBJ2-2, with 11 bases lining up with TRBD1. The CDR3 runs 15 residues. After removal of 8 bases from V and 4 bases from J, the junction contained 6 bases not matched to a gene. CDR1 and CDR2 from the germline V gene are ENHRY and SYGVKD. CDR3 loop: CAIQLGTGGTGELFF. Incomplete CDR3 DNA: TGTGCCATCCAGTTGGGGACAGGGGGCACCGGGGAG.

On this clone: Coverage ceases 3 residues before the CDR3 finishes, and the germline J gene fills in the end. The chain carries TRBV30 and TRBJ1-2; D is perhaps TRBD1 (5 bases). Looked up from germline, CDR1 is GTSNPN and CDR2 is SVGIG (reference sequence). Trimming took off 1 base at V and 6 bases at J, with 12 bases between the two ends. The CDR3 covers 13 residues. CDR3 amino acids: CAWSGGSHNGYTF. The covered CDR3 bases are TGTGCCTGGAGTGGGGGCAGTCACAATGGC. Using reference TRBV30 and TRBJ1-2 for the parts outside the CDR3, the full variable domain is SQTIHQWPATLVQPVGSPLSLECTVEGTSNPNLYWYRQAAGRGLQLLFYSVGIGQISSEVPQNLSASRPQDRQFILSSKKLLLSDSGFYLCAWSGGSHNGYTFGSGTRLTVV.

For this clone: The DNA ends 3 residues before the CDR3 does, and the rest of the CDR3 is filled in from the germline J gene. The chain carries TRBV12-3 or TRBV12-4 and TRBJ1-6; 8 positions match TRBD1. The CDR3 runs to 15 residues. Trimming removed 5 bases from V and 8 bases from J; junction bases left unmatched: 8. This chain's CDR3 is CASSPETGGYSPLHF. The CDR3 DNA, read in part, is TGTGCCAGCAGTCCGGAAACAGGGGGATATTCACCC.

Measured by frequency, this clone is medium-sized. The read falls 3 residues short of the CDR3 end, and the missing part is taken from the germline J gene. The chain uses TRBV19 and TRBJ2-6; 7 positions agree with TRBD2. Germline loops: CDR1 LNHDA, CDR2 SQIVND (reference sequence). This CDR3 is 17 amino acids long. V lost 5 bases and J lost 0; bases outside the gene matches: 7. The CDR3 sequence is CASSFLADFSGANVLTF. The part of the CDR3 DNA that was read is TGTGCCAGTAGTTTTCTAGCGGACTTCTCTGGGGCCAACGTC.

Comment on this clone: The CDR3 extends 3 residues past the end of the read, so its final part is completed from the germline J gene. V is TRBV11-2 and J is TRBJ1-2; D is undetermined. With 7 bases removed from V and 0 bases from J, the gap between germline ends came to 12 bases. The V gene's germline CDR1 is SGHAT and CDR2 FQNNGV. This CDR3 is built from 14 residues. The DNA read from the CDR3 is TGTGCCAGCACCGCGTCAGGCACTAACTATGGC. Amino acid sequence: CASTASGTNYG. In full, the CDR3 is CASTASGTNYGYTF.

The CDR3 sequence: CASSEHGGTETQYF. Incomplete CDR3 DNA: TGCGCCAGCAGTGAGCACGGTGGTACGGAGACC. The chain uses TRBV10-2 and TRBJ2-5; D remains unclear. Read data end 3 residues before the CDR3 end; the end is taken from the germline J gene. V lost 2 bases, J lost 5 bases, and 12 bases lay in between. The V gene's germline CDR1 is WSHSY and CDR2 SAAADI. There are 14 residues in the CDR3.

The CDR3 DNA, read in part, is TGTGCCAGCAGCAACCAGCCCGGGGATGCTGAA. This codes for CASSNQPGDAE. The whole CDR3 sequence reads CASSNQPGDAEAFF. The rearrangement uses TRBV7-3 and TRBJ1-1; D unresolved. The observed sequence ends 3 residues before the CDR3 terminus, with the missing tail filled in from the germline J gene. V dropped 5 bases and J dropped 6 bases, with 16 bases sitting between them. The CDR3 is made up of 14 amino acids. Germline CDR1 reads SGHTA; CDR2 reads FQGTGA.

Concerning this clone itself: The CDR3 end is not reached by the read, which stops 3 residues before it; the germline J gene fills it in. The sample holds other DNA sequences that translate to the same CDR3. V is TRBV20-1 and J is TRBJ2-3; possibly TRBD2 for D (6 bases). Germline assignment: CDR1 DFQATT and CDR2 SNEGSKA (reference sequence). The CDR3 has 14 amino acids. The V end lost 3 bases, the J end lost 0 bases, and 10 bases lay between the germline ends. CDR3 sequence: CSARLAGSTDTQYF. CDR3 bases read: TGCAGTGCTAGGCTGGCGGGGAGCACAGATACG.

Regarding this clone: Coverage ceases 3 residues before the CDR3 finishes, and the germline J gene fills in the end. This chain uses TRBV5-1 with TRBJ2-2, with 11 bases aligning to TRBD1. V lost 4 bases and J lost 5; bases outside the gene matches: 1. The CDR3 contains 14 residues. The germline V gene has CDR1 SGHRS and CDR2 YFSETQ. The CDR3 protein is CASSRDRGTGELFF. Partial CDR3 DNA: TGCGCCAGCAGCCGGGACAGGGGGACCGGGGAG.

Comments on this clone: The observed sequence ends 3 residues before the CDR3 terminus, with the missing tail filled in from the germline J gene. This sequence joins TRBV19 and TRBJ1-5, with a weak D call TRBD1 (5 bases). V gave up 0 bases and J gave up 0 bases, with 9 bases separating them. The CDR3 covers 16 residues. Germline CDR1 and CDR2: LNHDA and SQIVND (reference sequence). The CDR3 sequence is CASSIEGGFSNQPQHF. The CDR3 DNA, read in part, is TGTGCCAGTAGTATAGAGGGGGGTTTTAGCAATCAGCCC. Full variable domain (outside the CDR3, taken from reference TRBV19 and TRBJ1-5): DGGITQSPKYLFRKEGQNVTLSCEQNLNHDAMYWYRQDPGQGLRLIYYSQIVNDFQKGDIAEGYSVSREKKESFPLTVTSAQKNPTAFYLCASSIEGGFSNQPQHFGDGTRLSIL.

This clone registers medium-sized by frequency. Here the CDR3 reads CSVPGSGTEAFF. The sequenced part of the CDR3 DNA is TGCAGCGTACCAGGGAGTGGCACTGAA. The chain uses TRBV29-1 and TRBJ1-1, with D possibly matching TRBD1 (5 bases). The read gets to within 3 residues of the CDR3 end, and the germline J gene fills in the rest. CDR1 and CDR2 from the germline V gene are SQVTM and ANQGSEA. The CDR3 sequence is 12 residues long. The V gene lost 6 bases and the J gene lost 4 bases, with 12 bases spanning the gap.